The next 22 T cell receptor beta chains were all read from a single sample in a study of early T cells in non-severe SARS-CoV-2 infection. TCRdb re-called the 5' RACE reads with MiXCR, one entry per CDR3 protein. This table has approximately 90,000 distinct CDR3 sequences, roughly 15% appearing once. Material: whole blood, obtained at baseline. These receptors were collected from an adult who was a healthcare worker with PCR-confirmed SARS-CoV-2 infection or an uninfected control (not recorded which).

The chain's CDR3 is CASSPSEGLDTEAFF. CDR3 in DNA: TGTGCCAGCTCCCCCAGTGAGGGGCTCGACACTGAAGCTTTCTTT. The J gene is TRBJ1-1, the V gene TRBV18, with D perhaps TRBD1 (5 bases). The V end lost 6 bases, the J end lost 3 bases, and 17 bases lay between the germline ends. The CDR3 is 15 residues long. Germline V gene sequence: CDR1 KGHSH, CDR2 LQKENI.

The sample holds a few counts of this clonotype. The V gene is TRBV20-1, the J gene TRBJ1-1; TRBD1 agrees at 7 bases. There are 13 residues in the CDR3. From germline, CDR1 is DFQATT and CDR2 SNEGSKA (reference sequence). V lost 6 bases and J lost 6; bases outside the gene matches: 10. The CDR3 loop reads CSAKKPTGPEAFF. CDR3 nucleotides: TGCAGTGCCAAGAAACCGACAGGGCCTGAAGCTTTCTTT.

This clonotype was recorded many times. This rearrangement joins TRBV4-2 to TRBJ2-2, with D unresolved. The CDR3 totals 12 residues. V was shortened by 0 bases and J by 6 bases, with 2 bases between the two germline ends. In germline, CDR1 is LGHNA, CDR2 YNFKEQ. The CDR3 DNA reads TGTGCCAGCAGCCAAGATGCCGGGGAGCTGTTTTTT. Its translation is CASSQDAGELFF.

The V and J genes are TRBV2 and TRBJ1-2; D perhaps matches TRBD1 (6 bases). Trimming pared 4 bases from V and 8 bases from J, leaving 17 bases between. Looked up from germline, CDR1 is SNHLY and CDR2 is FYNNEI. This CDR3 spans 14 amino acids. The CDR3 sequence is CASSAQGPYGGYTF. CDR3 nucleotide sequence: TGTGCCAGCAGTGCCCAGGGGCCGTATGGCGGCTACACCTTC.

The chain employs TRBV5-1 and TRBJ2-1, with 7 nucleotides matching TRBD1. Trimming at V came to 4 bases and at J to 8 bases, leaving 6 bases not matched to a gene. The CDR3 contains 13 residues. CDR1 SGHRS and CDR2 YFSETQ come from the germline V gene. In DNA form, the CDR3 reads TGCGCCAGCAGCACGACAGGGTTGGATGAGCAGTTCTTC. Protein product: CASSTTGLDEQFF.

This clonotype has just a few counts. This chain joins TRBV6-5 and TRBJ2-7, with TRBD1 matching 7 bases. J gave up 3 bases and V 5 bases, and 4 bases lay outside the gene matches. From germline, CDR1 is MNHEY and CDR2 SVGAGI. CDR3 size: 13 residues. The CDR3 DNA is TGTGCCAGCAGTGGGACAGATTACTACGAGCAGTACTTC. It is translated as CASSGTDYYEQYF.

The gene calls are TRBV9 and TRBJ1-1; D might be TRBD1 (5 bases). V was trimmed by 4 bases and J by 4 bases, leaving 14 bases between them. Germline-derived CDR1 and CDR2 are SGDLS and YYNGEE. The CDR3 extends over 14 amino acids. Here the CDR3 reads CASSSTGVLTEAFF. The CDR3 DNA is TGTGCCAGCAGCTCCACAGGAGTTCTCACTGAAGCTTTCTTT.

This clonotype was picked up a small number of times. This sequence joins TRBV6-1 and TRBJ1-1, with D possibly TRBD1 on 5 matching bases. V lost 2 bases, J lost 4 bases, and 11 bases lay in between. The CDR3 is made up of 14 amino acids. CDR1 is MNHNS and CDR2 is SASEGT in the germline V gene. The CDR3 nucleotides are TGTGCCAGCAGTGAAAGGGACGGTCCCACTGAAGCTTTCTTT. This translates into CASSERDGPTEAFF.

This rearrangement joins TRBV12-3 or TRBV12-4 to TRBJ2-3; either TRBD1 or TRBD2 may supply D (5 bases each). This CDR3 is 15 amino acids long. Trimming removed 4 bases from V and 4 bases from J, with 15 bases in between. Written as DNA, the CDR3 is TGTGCCAGCAGTTGGTGGGGGAGAAGCGCAGATACGCAGTATTTT. Translation: CASSWWGRSADTQYF.

The V gene is TRBV12-3 or TRBV12-4, the J gene TRBJ2-3, with D unresolved. Trimming took 5 bases from V and 7 from J, leaving 13 bases between them. The CDR3 has 13 residues. CDR3 protein: CASSLAPPNTQYF. The CDR3 DNA reads as TGTGCCAGCAGTCTCGCTCCGCCGAATACGCAGTATTTT.

V usage is TRBV18 and J usage is TRBJ2-5; D might be TRBD1 (6 bases). Trimming stripped 4 bases from V and 2 bases from J, with 11 bases between. CDR3 length equals 14 residues. From germline, CDR1 is KGHSH and CDR2 LQKENI. The CDR3 bases are TGTGCCAGCTCACTCGACGGGACACAAGAGACCCAGTACTTC. Encoded protein: CASSLDGTQETQYF. Drawing the rest from reference TRBV18 and TRBJ2-5, the complete variable domain is NAGVMQNPRHLVRRRGQEARLRCSPMKGHSHVYWYRQLPEEGLKFMVYLQKENIIDESGMPKERFSAEFPKEGPSILRIQQVVRGDSAAYFCASSLDGTQETQYFGPGTRLLVL.

A word on this clonotype: A read error may be the cause here, since a much bigger clone is one base away. The chain joins TRBV27 to TRBJ2-1, with D possibly being TRBD1 (5 bases). Germline V gives CDR1 MNHEY, CDR2 SMNVEV (reference sequence). Trimming stripped 5 bases from V and 4 bases from J, with 18 bases between. The length of the CDR3 is 16 residues. The CDR3: CASSTPTQGRYNEQFF. The CDR3 DNA sequence: TGTGCCAGCAGTACGCCAACTCAGGGCAGATACAATGAGCAGTTCTTC.

This clonotype came up a few times. As DNA, the CDR3 is TGCAGTGCTAGAGAGGAGGCTGGCTATGGCTACACCTTC. Translated, it gives CSAREEAGYGYTF. This chain joins TRBV20-1 and TRBJ1-2; D unresolved. Between the trimmed V and J ends, which lost 0 bases and 4 bases, there was a span of 9 bases. CDR3 length: 13 residues. Germline CDR1 and CDR2: DFQATT and SNEGSKA (reference sequence).

Sample share makes this clonotype medium-sized. The chain has TRBV3-1 and TRBJ2-2, with D perhaps TRBD2 (5 bases). The CDR3 totals 17 residues. V lost 0 bases and J lost 5, with 16 bases in between. Germline lookup yields CDR1 LGHDT and CDR2 YNNKEL (reference sequence). CDR3 amino acids: CASSQDPRETRTGELFF. CDR3 nucleotides: TGTGCCAGCAGCCAAGATCCCCGGGAAACTCGGACCGGGGAGCTGTTTTTT. The full variable domain, in which reference TRBV3-1 and TRBJ2-2 provide the parts outside the CDR3, is DTAVSQTPKYLVTQMGNDKSIKCEQNLGHDTMYWYKQDSKKFLKIMFSYNNKELIINETVPNRFSPKSPDKAHLNLHINSLELGDSAVYFCASSQDPRETRTGELFFGEGSRLTVL.

This clonotype showed up many times. The V call is TRBV6-5, the J call TRBJ2-7, with D tentatively TRBD1 (6 bases). Germline CDR1 and CDR2: MNHEY and SVGAGI. CDR3 length: 13 amino acids. Between the trimmed V and J ends, which lost 6 bases and 3 bases, there was a span of 12 bases. This chain's CDR3 is CASRDDRFYEQYF. The DNA of the CDR3 is TGTGCCAGCAGAGACGACAGGTTCTACGAGCAGTACTTC.

This clonotype was recorded a few times. DNA of the CDR3: TGTGCCAGCAGCCTGCGGGAAGACGGGCATGGCTACACCTTC. This codes for CASSLREDGHGYTF. The chain combines TRBV7-3 with TRBJ1-2; D call uncertain. CDR1 is SGHTA, CDR2 FQGTGA, per germline. The V and J ends lost 5 bases and 6 bases respectively, with 16 bases between them. This CDR3 is 14 amino acids long.

The gene calls are TRBV27 and TRBJ2-7, with 7 nucleotides matching TRBD1. After removal of 7 bases from V and 2 bases from J, the junction contained 11 bases not matched to a gene. This CDR3 contains 15 residues. Germline CDR1 and CDR2: MNHEY and SMNVEV (reference sequence). The CDR3 DNA is TGTGCCAGCACCCGATGGGGGCAGGGGGCCTACGAGCAGTACTTC. Protein product: CASTRWGQGAYEQYF.

The chain couples TRBV20-1 to TRBJ2-7; maybe TRBD1 (6 bases). Germline loops: CDR1 DFQATT, CDR2 SNEGSKA (reference sequence). Trimming removed 1 base from V and 6 bases from J, with 10 bases in between. CDR3 length equals 12 residues. The chain's CDR3 is CSARAQGSEQYF. CDR3 nucleotides: TGCAGTGCTAGAGCACAGGGTAGCGAGCAGTACTTC.

In this sample, this clonotype turned up a few times. The gene calls are TRBV28 and TRBJ2-7, with 13 bases lining up with TRBD2. J lost 5 bases, V lost 3 bases, and 13 bases had no gene match. This CDR3 is 18 amino acids long. Germline values: CDR1 MDHEN, CDR2 SYDVKM. The DNA for the CDR3 is TGTGCCAGCAGTTTTGTCCCCCGGATGACTAGCGGGAGGAACGAGCAGTACTTC. As protein: CASSFVPRMTSGRNEQYF. Together with reference TRBV28 and TRBJ2-7, the CDR3 gives the full variable domain: DVKVTQSSRYLVKRTGEKVFLECVQDMDHENMFWYRQDPGLGLRLIYFSYDVKMKEKGDIPEGYSVSREKKERFSLILESASTNQTSMYLCASSFVPRMTSGRNEQYFGPGTRLTVT.

V gene TRBV29-1 combines with J gene TRBJ1-2, with unresolved D. CDR1 SQVTM and CDR2 ANQGSEA come from the germline V gene. Trimming removed 7 bases from V and 6 bases from J, with 18 bases in between. The CDR3 runs to 13 residues. CDR3 sequence: CSASPTSTHGYTF. DNA for the CDR3: TGCAGCGCCTCTCCAACTTCGACGCATGGCTACACCTTC.

About this clonotype: This may be a read error: a much more frequent sequence differs by one nucleotide. This chain connects TRBV5-6 to TRBJ1-5; no firm D call. The V gene's germline CDR1 is SGHDT and CDR2 YYEEEE. This CDR3 contains 15 residues. In nucleotides, the CDR3 is TGTGTCAGCAGCTTGGCGGCACGGAGCAATCAGCCCCAGCATTTT. This codes for CVSSLAARSNQPQHF.

Only a few counts were recorded for this clonotype. The rearrangement uses TRBV28 and TRBJ2-5, with a weak D call TRBD1 (6 bases). Per the germline V gene, CDR1 is MDHEN and CDR2 is SYDVKM. The CDR3 loop spans 13 amino acids. Trimming left V 6 bases short and J 5 bases short, with 13 bases between. The CDR3 nucleotides are TGTGCCAGCAGGTACAGGGTGGTGGAGACCCAGTACTTC. Protein sequence: CASRYRVVETQYF.